What follows are 17 T cell receptor beta chains derived from one specimen sequenced in a study of blood T cell repertoires in COVID-19. Data came from immunoSEQ multiplex PCR; TCRdb stores just in-frame clones and leaves some out. The sample carries around 260,000 clones, over 75% recorded once. Sequenced input: peripheral blood. Source of these receptors: a human donor in a cohort sampled during active COVID-19.

This sequence joins TRBV11-2 and TRBJ1-1, with TRBD1 matching over 9 bases. This CDR3 spans 14 amino acids. Germline values: CDR1 SGHAT, CDR2 FQNNGV. V dropped 4 bases and J dropped 3; count of bases not matched to a gene: 3. CDR3 amino acids: CASSSWDRDTEAFF. The CDR3 coding sequence is TGTGCCAGCAGCTCCTGGGACAGGGACACTGAAGCTTTCTTT. The full variable domain, its missing parts supplied by reference TRBV11-2 and TRBJ1-1, is EAGVAQSPRYKIIEKRQSVAFWCNPISGHATLYWYQQILGQGPKLLIQFQNNGVVDDSQLPKDRFSAERLKGVDSTLKIQPAKLEDSAVYLCASSSWDRDTEAFFGQGTRLTVV.

This sequence joins TRBV7-9 and TRBJ2-7, with D possibly matching TRBD1 (6 bases). Germline-derived CDR1 and CDR2 are SEHNR and FQNEAQ (reference sequence). V shed 5 bases and J shed 11 bases, with 19 bases lying between them. The CDR3 consists of 13 residues. The CDR3 loop reads CASSAEGGTSKYF. The DNA of the CDR3 is TGTGCCAGCAGCGCGGAAGGGGGTACGAGCAAGTACTTC.

This clone was counted a single time. This chain joins TRBV9 and TRBJ2-7; 13 bases agree with TRBD2. The CDR3 extends over 16 amino acids. V was clipped by 0 bases and J by 4 bases; unmatched bases: 4. Germline CDR1 is SGDLS and CDR2 is YYNGEE. CDR3 nucleotides: TGTGCCAGCAGCGTAGGTGGGACTAGCGGGACTTACGAGCAGTACTTC. Amino acid sequence: CASSVGGTSGTYEQYF.

The chain couples TRBV28 to TRBJ2-5; TRBD2 matches 12 bases. The CDR3 consists of 15 residues. Trimming at V came to 7 bases and at J to 4 bases, leaving 7 bases not matched to a gene. Germline V gene data show CDR1 as MDHEN and CDR2 as SYDVKM. The CDR3 reads CASKAGLAGLETQYF. CDR3 coding DNA: TGTGCCAGCAAAGCGGGACTAGCGGGTTTAGAGACCCAGTACTTC.

The chain has TRBV5-1 and TRBJ1-1, with no clear D. Germline CDR1 is SGHRS and CDR2 is YFSETQ. V lost 1 base, J lost 1 base, and 5 bases lay in between. This CDR3 region has 13 residues. CDR3 amino acids: CASSLTANTEAFF. CDR3 nucleotides: TGCGCCAGCAGCTTGACAGCGAACACTGAAGCTTTCTTT. Together with reference TRBV5-1 and TRBJ1-1, the CDR3 gives the full variable domain: KAGVTQTPRYLIKTRGQQVTLSCSPISGHRSVSWYQQTPGQGLQFLFEYFSETQRNKGNFPGRFSGRQFSNSRSEMNVSTLELGDSALYLCASSLTANTEAFFGQGTRLTVV.

This chain joins TRBV19 and TRBJ1-1; possibly TRBD1 for D (6 bases). Looked up from germline, CDR1 is LNHDA and CDR2 is SQIVND (reference sequence). The V gene lost 7 bases and the J gene lost 11 bases, with 20 bases spanning the gap. The CDR3 totals 13 residues. The CDR3 spells CASTKPQTGLAFF. The CDR3 coding sequence is TGTGCCAGTACCAAACCCCAAACAGGGTTGGCTTTCTTT.

CDR3 in DNA: TGTGCCAGCAGATTGGAGGGGGCGTCTGGAAACACCATATATTTT. It codes for CASRLEGASGNTIYF. The chain employs TRBV6-6 and TRBJ1-3; 7 bases are shared with TRBD1. The CDR3 loop spans 15 amino acids. Germline V CDR1 and CDR2: MNHNY, SVGAGI (reference sequence). The junction had 6 bases not matched to a gene; V was cut back by 6 bases and J by 1 base.

V and J are TRBV29-1 and TRBJ1-2; D is possibly TRBD1 (5 bases). The CDR3 extends over 15 amino acids. Trimming stripped 5 bases from V and 1 base from J, with 17 bases between. CDR1 SQVTM and CDR2 ANQGSEA come from the germline V gene. The CDR3: CSVQAGGGDNYGYTF. Here the CDR3 DNA reads TGCAGCGTTCAGGCCGGGGGGGGAGATAACTATGGCTACACCTTC.

The rearrangement joins TRBV5-6 to TRBJ2-1, with 10 nucleotides matching TRBD2. V shed 0 bases, J shed 7 bases, and the junction held 10 bases outside the gene matches. Germline loops: CDR1 SGHDT, CDR2 YYEEEE. The CDR3 sequence is 17 residues long. CDR3 loop: CASSLAFWLAGENEQFF. In nucleotides, the CDR3 is TGTGCCAGCAGCTTGGCTTTTTGGCTAGCGGGAGAGAATGAGCAGTTCTTC.

The CDR3 DNA reads as TGTGCCACTACAGGGTTTAACACTGAAGCTTTCTTT. The encoded protein is CATTGFNTEAFF. The V call is TRBV19, the J call TRBJ1-1, with a weak D call TRBD1 (6 bases). The CDR3 consists of 12 residues. Germline V gene data show CDR1 as LNHDA and CDR2 as SQIVND (reference sequence). V was shortened by 10 bases and J by 2 bases, with 11 bases between the two germline ends.

The chain uses TRBV4-2 and TRBJ1-2, with D unresolved. Germline CDR1 reads LGHNA; CDR2 reads YNFKEQ. The CDR3 extends over 14 amino acids. V was cut by 1 base and J by 4 bases, with 10 bases left in between. The CDR3 here is CASSQAGPLYGYTF. DNA for the CDR3: TGTGCCAGCAGCCAAGCGGGTCCACTCTATGGCTACACCTTC.

The chain combines TRBV9 with TRBJ2-7; 7 bases are shared with TRBD1. The V gene end was trimmed by 3 bases and the J gene end by 0 bases; junction bases not matched to a gene: 3. Germline V CDR1 and CDR2: SGDLS, YYNGEE. The CDR3 has 14 amino acids. The CDR3 loop reads CASSATGVSYEQYF. The DNA for the CDR3 is TGTGCCAGCAGCGCAACAGGGGTCTCCTACGAGCAGTACTTC.

The genes are TRBV7-2 and TRBJ1-6; perhaps TRBD1 as D (5 bases). Germline loops: CDR1 SGHTA, CDR2 FQGNSA. The CDR3 runs to 17 residues. Trimming removed 2 bases from V and 9 bases from J, with 20 bases in between. In nucleotides, the CDR3 is TGTGCCAGCAGCTTAATCCCCTTGGTGGGGGGAGGTTCACCCCTCCACTTT. It is translated as CASSLIPLVGGGSPLHF.

The chain carries TRBV7-2 and TRBJ2-3; 7 nucleotides match TRBD1. The CDR3 has 13 residues. With V trimmed by 1 base and J by 11 bases, 6 bases remained unmatched. CDR1 is SGHTA, CDR2 FQGNSA, per germline. The CDR3 spells CASSLDRDSEQYF. The CDR3 DNA reads as TGTGCCAGCAGCTTAGACCGGGACAGCGAGCAGTATTTT.

In its sample, this clone was seen a few times. The chain uses TRBV10-1 and TRBJ1-5; D remains ambiguous. Germline lookup yields CDR1 WNHNN and CDR2 SYGVQD (reference sequence). Trimming removed 3 bases at V and 4 bases at J, with 4 bases between. This CDR3 is built from 12 residues. The CDR3 here is CASSDRNQPQHF. Written as DNA, the CDR3 is TGCGCCAGCAGTGACAGGAATCAGCCCCAGCATTTT.

The rearrangement uses TRBV4-1 and TRBJ1-2; 8 bases fit TRBD1. The CDR3 has 15 residues. Per germline, CDR1 MGHRA and CDR2 YSYEKL. V shed 1 base and J 3 bases; nucleotides not matched to a gene: 4. The CDR3 DNA follows: TGCGCCAGCAGCCAAGGCGGACAGGGACACTATGGCTACACCTTC. Its translation: CASSQGGQGHYGYTF.

The chain combines TRBV6-2 or TRBV6-3 with TRBJ2-1, with 9 bases matching TRBD2. Trimming took 6 bases from V and 2 from J; bases not matched to a gene: 8. This CDR3 contains 16 residues. Germline CDR1 and CDR2: MNHEY and SVGEGT. The CDR3 reads CASSPQGGGAYNEQFF. The CDR3 nucleotides read TGTGCCAGCAGCCCCCAGGGCGGGGGGGCCTACAATGAGCAGTTCTTC.